This paragraph reports one T cell receptor (beta chain). Its antigen remains unidentified. The CDR3 spans 15 residues. J gave up 1 base and V 6 bases, and 8 bases lay outside the gene matches. Germline CDR1 and CDR2: SGHRS and YFSETQ. Some clones are missing from TCRdb's copy, which holds only in-frame ones; the method was immunoSEQ multiplex PCR. The sample holds roughly 120,000 clones, about nine tenths seen once. The data originate from a study of T cell responses to AZD1222 COVID-19 vaccine. Study-wide results and caveats: Clonal diversity was possibly underestimated, and the donors were mostly white British, with more females.

The chain joins TRBV5-1 to TRBJ2-5; TRBD2 agrees at 8 bases. Sequenced here: peripheral blood, sampled 28 days after the second AZD1222 dose. This receptor was identified in an adult who received the AZD1222 COVID-19 vaccine. The CDR3 here is CASMREAGTQETQYF. The CDR3 DNA follows: TGCGCCAGCATGCGGGAGGCGGGAACCCAAGAGACCCAGTACTTC.